This T cell receptor beta chain came from a study of blood T cell repertoires in COVID-19. As for the study in general: Acute and convalescent COVID-19 samples came from the United States, Italy and Spain.

V was pared by 1 base and J by 4 bases, with 7 bases between. The CDR3 loop spans 13 amino acids. Germline V gene sequence: CDR1 MNHEY, CDR2 SVGEGT. Authors' processing steps: By means of reference gene primer amplification, nucleated cell counts were estimated. Assay used: immunoSEQ multiplex PCR; TCRdb lists only in-frame clones, some missing. Clonal size and the V and J genes are those of that table, whereas D and trimming came from the DNA. The sample has about 180,000 clones; just over 85% are singletons. This clonotype originated in a man aged 45 to 65 with active or convalescent COVID-19. Sequencing was carried out using peripheral blood. The chain carries TRBV6-2 or TRBV6-3 and TRBJ1-1; D may be TRBD1 (5 bases). The CDR3 region is CASSYYGATEAFF. CDR3 in DNA: TGTGCCAGCAGTTACTATGGGGCCACTGAAGCTTTCTTT.